The sequence of this T cell receptor beta chain was determined in a study of blood T cell repertoires in COVID-19. Study-wide context: The origin of the acute and convalescent COVID-19 samples was the United States, Italy and Spain.

Germline CDR1 is LNHDA and CDR2 is SQIVND (reference sequence). The CDR3 sequence is 13 residues long. Clones were read by immunoSEQ multiplex PCR, and TCRdb kept only the in-frame ones, dropping some. The data contain approximately 90,000 clones, 82% of them seen just once; the ten biggest clones take up more than 1%. V gene TRBV19 combines with J gene TRBJ2-5; TRBD1 is a possible D gene (6 bases). Source material: peripheral blood. The sequence derives from a woman older than 75 with acute or convalescent COVID-19. CDR3 in amino acids: CASGTGIIETQYF. CDR3 coding DNA: TGTGCATCGGGAACAGGGATTATAGAGACCCAGTACTTC.